The rows below give T cell receptor beta chains drawn from one sample of a study of blood T cell repertoires in COVID-19. The assay was immunoSEQ multiplex PCR, and TCRdb's table has in-frame clones only and misses some. The sample gives about 220,000 clones, roughly 88% of which show up once; over 3% is in the top ten. Sequencing was done on a sample of PBMCs or T cells enriched from blood (not recorded which). The source is a woman aged 40 to 50 with acute COVID-19. Both conserved end residues are part of each CDR3. Each record gives: clone size, V gene, J gene, D gene, CDR3 DNA, CDR3 protein. D genes are given only for firm matches. Rows may omit the clone size; those that give it use once, few, many or a size class.

few	TRBV5-1	TRBJ1-2	TRBD1	TGCGCCAGCAGCTCGCCGGGACAGGGTGGCGGCTACACCTTC	CASSSPGQGGGYTF
NA	TRBV15	TRBJ2-5	NA	TGTGCCACCAGGCAATCTGGGGGGGCTCAAGAGACCCAGTACTTC	CATRQSGGAQETQYF
NA	TRBV4-1	TRBJ1-6	TRBD1	TGCGCCAGCAGCCAAGAAGGCCCTAGACAGGGATATCTCTCACCCCTCCACTTT	CASSQEGPRQGYLSPLHF
NA	TRBV6-5	TRBJ1-2	NA	TGTGCCAGCACCCCAGCGCTAGGGGATAACTATGGCTACACCTTC	CASTPALGDNYGYTF
NA	TRBV14	TRBJ1-1	NA	TGTGCCAGCAGCGTCCAGGCGCACACTGAAGCTTTCTTT	CASSVQAHTEAFF
NA	TRBV30	TRBJ1-2	NA	TGTGCCTGGAGCGCAGCAGACAATATCTCTGGCTACACCTTC	CAWSAADNISGYTF
NA	TRBV18	TRBJ2-3	NA	TGTGCCAGCTCACTCAAACGAGGAGGAGCGGGTAGAGATACGCAGTATTTT	CASSLKRGGAGRDTQYF
NA	TRBV5-6	TRBJ2-3	NA	TGTGCCAGCAGCTTGGCTCCGTCGTATAGCACAGATACGCAGTATTTT	CASSLAPSYSTDTQYF
NA	TRBV18	TRBJ1-1	TRBD1	TGTGCCAGCTCACTAGATTCCGGGACAGGGGGGTCAGAAACTGAAGCTTTCTTT	CASSLDSGTGGSETEAFF
NA	TRBV5-8	TRBJ1-4	TRBD1	TGTGCCAGCAGCGCGGGACAGGGGATAGCAACTAATGAAAAACTGTTTTTT	CASSAGQGIATNEKLFF
NA	TRBV12-3/TRBV12-4	TRBJ1-3	NA	TGTGCCAGCAGTTTCAGAAACACCATATATTTT	CASSFRNTIYF